This T cell receptor (beta chain) was identified in a study of neoadjuvant anti-PD-1 for oral cavity cancer. The CDR3 has 16 residues. Germline CDR1 and CDR2: SGHVS and FQNEAQ. V trimming: 5 bases; J trimming: 5 bases; junction bases outside the gene matches: 8. Assay: immunoSEQ multiplex PCR; the TCRdb copy retains only in-frame clones and omits some. This sample yields 80,000 to 95,000 clones, of which 84% are seen a single time; around 3% belongs to the top ten. Source: PBMCs, taken before nivolumab (anti-PD-1) treatment. This TCR came from a person between 35 and 79 years old with oral cavity squamous cell carcinoma. V gene TRBV7-8 combines with J gene TRBJ2-1, with 11 bases lining up with TRBD2. The CDR3 DNA reads as TGTGCCAGCAGCGCCTCCGGGACTAGCGGCAACAATGAGCAGTTCTTC. It yields the protein CASSASGTSGNNEQFF.